The 18 T cell receptor beta chains listed next were all sequenced from one sample in a study of cytomegalovirus exposure and HLA in healthy donors. Use of 60 Vbeta and 13 Jbeta primers characterized the PCR. The repertoire was sequenced with immunoSEQ multiplex PCR; TCRdb's copy has only in-frame clones and lacks some. This sample has 220,000 or so clones, with around 86% found just once. Sequencing input: PBMCs. The receptors come from a woman between 40 and 50 years old in good health and CMV-seronegative.

The chain combines TRBV7-2 with TRBJ1-1; 11 nucleotides align to TRBD1. Per the germline V gene, CDR1 is SGHTA and CDR2 is FQGNSA. V shed 1 base and J 5 bases; nucleotides not matched to a gene: 3. This CDR3 contains 15 residues. Written as DNA, the CDR3 is TGTGCCAGCAGCTTAGGAGGGACAGGGGGGACTGAAGCTTTCTTT. Translation gives CASSLGGTGGTEAFF.

The rearrangement links TRBV11-2 to TRBJ2-7; 9 nucleotides match TRBD2. V was pared by 4 bases and J by 0 bases, with 7 bases of the junction left unmatched. CDR1 and CDR2 from the germline V gene are SGHAT and FQNNGV. The CDR3 totals 16 residues. CDR3 sequence reads: CASSSRLAGVSYEQYF. The CDR3 nucleotides read TGTGCCAGCAGCTCTCGTTTAGCGGGAGTCTCCTACGAGCAGTACTTC.

The chain carries TRBV19 and TRBJ2-1; TRBD1 might be the D (6 bases). V gave up 7 bases and J gave up 3 bases, with 7 bases separating them. This CDR3 has 12 amino acids. Germline values: CDR1 LNHDA, CDR2 SQIVND (reference sequence). The CDR3 DNA reads as TGTGCCAGTACGACAGGCTACAATGAGCAGTTCTTC. Amino acid sequence: CASTTGYNEQFF.

The rearrangement joins TRBV6-1 to TRBJ2-6; D is possibly TRBD1 (5 bases). This CDR3 contains 16 residues. The V and J ends lost 0 bases and 2 bases respectively, with 8 bases between them. CDR1 MNHNS and CDR2 SASEGT come from the germline V gene. CDR3 loop: CASSEARQTGANVLTF. The DNA for the CDR3 is TGTGCCAGCAGTGAAGCCCGACAGACTGGGGCCAACGTCCTGACTTTC.

The chain links TRBV11-1 to TRBJ2-4; TRBD1 agrees at 10 bases. After removal of 5 bases from V and 5 bases from J, the junction contained 9 bases not matched to a gene. Per germline, CDR1 SGHAT and CDR2 FQDESV (reference sequence). The CDR3 is 16 residues long. The CDR3: CASSALDRGRENIQYF. Here the CDR3 DNA reads TGTGCCAGCAGCGCCCTGGACAGGGGGAGGGAAAACATTCAGTACTTC.

The chain uses TRBV19 and TRBJ1-4, with D unresolved. Per the germline V gene, CDR1 is LNHDA and CDR2 is SQIVND (reference sequence). V was clipped by 4 bases and J by 8 bases, with 11 bases between them. The CDR3 has 13 amino acids. CDR3 DNA sequence: TGTGCCAGTAGTAGGGCAGAAGGCGAAAAACTGTTTTTT. Translating it yields CASSRAEGEKLFF.

This chain connects TRBV19 to TRBJ2-3; TRBD2 matches 8 bases. The CDR3 has 16 amino acids. With 1 base clipped from V and 4 bases from J, the junction kept 7 bases outside the gene matches. From germline, CDR1 is LNHDA and CDR2 SQIVND (reference sequence). As DNA, the CDR3 is TGTGCCAGTAGTATAGTGGGGACTAGAGGACCAGATACGCAGTATTTT. Its protein is CASSIVGTRGPDTQYF.

Of note for this clone: The sample holds other DNA sequences that translate to the same CDR3. This chain joins TRBV19 and TRBJ1-1, with D possibly being TRBD1 (6 bases). CDR1 and CDR2 (germline): LNHDA, SQIVND (reference sequence). CDR3 length: 12 residues. V lost 4 bases and J 8 bases, leaving 11 bases between the germline ends. In DNA, the CDR3 is TGTGCCAGTAGTAGGGGAGGGACAGAAGCTTTCTTT. Translating gives CASSRGGTEAFF.

V is TRBV7-8 and J is TRBJ2-1; D remains unclear. Germline V gene data show CDR1 as SGHVS and CDR2 as FQNEAQ. V dropped 1 base and J dropped 7 bases, with 8 bases sitting between them. The CDR3 extends over 13 amino acids. The CDR3 DNA reads TGTGCCAGCAGCTTAGGTTCCCCGAATGAGCAGTTCTTC. Encoded protein: CASSLGSPNEQFF. The full variable domain, with the rest looked up from reference TRBV7-8 and TRBJ2-1, is GAGVSQSPRYKVAKRGQDVALRCDPISGHVSLFWYQQALGQGPEFLTYFQNEAQLDKSGLPSDRFFAERPEGSVSTLKIQRTQQEDSAVYLCASSLGSPNEQFFGPGTRLTVL.

V is TRBV5-1 and J is TRBJ2-1; 11 bases agree with TRBD2. J lost 4 bases, V lost 4 bases, and 4 bases had no gene match. CDR1 SGHRS and CDR2 YFSETQ come from the germline V gene. This CDR3 region has 15 residues. The CDR3 reads CASSRLAGGYNEQFF. The CDR3 DNA reads as TGCGCCAGCAGCAGGCTAGCGGGAGGTTACAATGAGCAGTTCTTC.

The chain uses TRBV27 and TRBJ2-5, with TRBD2 identical over 11 bases. The V gene's germline CDR1 is MNHEY and CDR2 SMNVEV (reference sequence). The CDR3 spans 15 residues. Losses at the gene ends were 7 bases for V and 2 bases for J; bases not matched to a gene: 6. CDR3 sequence: CASTRLAGSQETQYF. DNA of the CDR3: TGTGCCAGCACTCGACTAGCGGGAAGTCAAGAGACCCAGTACTTC.

This chain connects TRBV27 to TRBJ2-5; 9 nucleotides match TRBD2. The CDR3 contains 20 residues. The V gene end was trimmed by 3 bases and the J gene end by 5 bases; junction bases not matched to a gene: 22. CDR1 and CDR2 (germline): MNHEY, SMNVEV (reference sequence). The CDR3 loop is CASSFGGAGLAGSVWETQYF. DNA of the CDR3: TGTGCCAGCAGTTTCGGGGGCGCTGGGCTAGCGGGATCGGTGTGGGAGACCCAGTACTTC.

V gene TRBV7-8 combines with J gene TRBJ1-2, with 9 bases fitting TRBD1. The CDR3 loop spans 14 amino acids. The V gene end was trimmed by 4 bases and the J gene end by 4 bases; junction bases not matched to a gene: 4. Germline V gives CDR1 SGHVS, CDR2 FQNEAQ. The CDR3 nucleotides read TGTGCCAGCAGCTCGGACAGGGGAGGCTATGGCTACACCTTC. This encodes CASSSDRGGYGYTF.

The chain couples TRBV11-2 to TRBJ1-1; D is uncertain. Germline CDR1 SGHAT, CDR2 FQNNGV. The CDR3 has 16 amino acids. The ends were cut back, 5 bases at V and 6 bases at J, with 22 bases in the middle. The CDR3 spells CASSPPGSSGEAEAFF. The DNA of the CDR3 is TGTGCCAGCAGCCCCCCCGGCAGTTCCGGGGAGGCTGAAGCTTTCTTT. The whole variable domain, remainder taken from reference TRBV11-2 and TRBJ1-1, is EAGVAQSPRYKIIEKRQSVAFWCNPISGHATLYWYQQILGQGPKLLIQFQNNGVVDDSQLPKDRFSAERLKGVDSTLKIQPAKLEDSAVYLCASSPPGSSGEAEAFFGQGTRLTVV.

The V and J genes are TRBV29-1 and TRBJ2-5; D unclear. This CDR3 has 12 residues. V was clipped by 4 bases and J by 4 bases, with 10 bases between them. Germline-derived CDR1 and CDR2 are SQVTM and ANQGSEA. CDR3 nucleotide sequence: TGCAGCGTTGCCAGGCATGGAGAGACCCAGTACTTC. Translating gives CSVARHGETQYF.

The CDR3 nucleotides are TGTGCCATGGGAACAGGGATCTCAGAGACCCAGTACTTC. The encoded protein is CAMGTGISETQYF. The gene calls are TRBV10-3 and TRBJ2-5, with a weak D call TRBD1 (6 bases). CDR3 length: 13 residues. Trimming removed 9 bases from V and 4 bases from J, with 15 bases in between. Germline CDR1 is ENHRY and CDR2 is SYGVKD.

This rearrangement joins TRBV19 to TRBJ2-3, with D possibly being TRBD2 (7 bases). This CDR3 comprises 16 residues. Trimming stripped 5 bases from V and 2 bases from J, with 17 bases between. Germline V lookup: CDR1 LNHDA, CDR2 SQIVND (reference sequence). CDR3 sequence: CASSLRGGPLTDTQYF. CDR3 in DNA: TGTGCCAGTAGTCTAAGGGGGGGGCCCCTCACAGATACGCAGTATTTT.

The chain has TRBV7-3 and TRBJ2-1; D unresolved. This CDR3 is 15 amino acids long. CDR1 SGHTA and CDR2 FQGTGA come from the germline V gene. V lost 0 bases, J lost 3 bases, and 9 bases lay in between. The DNA of the CDR3 is TGTGCCAGCAGCTTAACGGGCAGAGACTACAATGAGCAGTTCTTC. Protein product: CASSLTGRDYNEQFF.